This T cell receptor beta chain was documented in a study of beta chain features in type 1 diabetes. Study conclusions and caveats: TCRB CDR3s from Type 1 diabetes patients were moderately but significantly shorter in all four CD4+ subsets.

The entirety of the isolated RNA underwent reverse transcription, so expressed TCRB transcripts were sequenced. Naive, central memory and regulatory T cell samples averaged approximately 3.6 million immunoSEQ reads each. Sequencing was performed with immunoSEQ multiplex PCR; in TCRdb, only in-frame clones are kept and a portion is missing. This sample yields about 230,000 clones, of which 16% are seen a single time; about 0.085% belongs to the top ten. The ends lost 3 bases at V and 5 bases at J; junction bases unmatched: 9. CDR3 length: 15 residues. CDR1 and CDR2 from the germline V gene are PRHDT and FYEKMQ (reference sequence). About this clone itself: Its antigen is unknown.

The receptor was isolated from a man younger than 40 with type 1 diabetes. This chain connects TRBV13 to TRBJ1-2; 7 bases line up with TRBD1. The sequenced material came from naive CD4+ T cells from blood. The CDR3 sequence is CASSFPAGGNYGYTF. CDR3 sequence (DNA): TGTGCCAGCAGCTTCCCGGCAGGGGGAAATTATGGCTACACCTTC.